These 3 T cell receptor beta chains were all obtained from the same sample, sequenced in a study of PD-1 blockade in classical Hodgkin lymphoma. Generated by immunoSEQ multiplex PCR, the TCRdb table keeps only in-frame clones and is missing some. The sample consists of about 12,000 clones, 80% to 95% of them appearing once. The patients all showed relapse after autologous stem cell transplantation, while their brentuximab vedotin exposure varied. The sample in question was peripheral blood mononuclear cells (PBMCs), obtained at baseline. The receptor source for this set is a human donor with classical Hodgkin lymphoma.

The chain links TRBV5-1 to TRBJ2-5, with D perhaps TRBD1 (6 bases). The CDR3 has 15 residues. V shed 7 bases and J shed 2 bases, with 18 bases lying between them. Germline values: CDR1 SGHRS, CDR2 YFSETQ. CDR3 protein: CASRRRGTSQETQYF. CDR3 DNA: TGCGCCAGCCGCCGAAGGGGGACAAGTCAAGAGACCCAGTACTTC.

The chain combines TRBV10-1 with TRBJ2-7, with D possibly being TRBD1 (6 bases). Trimming removed 6 bases from V and 2 bases from J, with 20 bases in between. This CDR3 has 16 residues. Germline CDR1 and CDR2: WNHNN and SYGVQD (reference sequence). The DNA of the CDR3 is TGCGCCAGCAGCCCTCGGACAGCGGAAGACCCCTACGAGCAGTACTTC. Amino acid sequence: CASSPRTAEDPYEQYF.

The chain recombines TRBV12-5 with TRBJ2-5; the D gene is possibly TRBD1 (6 bases). V was trimmed by 6 bases and J by 4 bases, leaving 27 bases between them. The CDR3 runs to 18 residues. From germline, CDR1 is LGHNT and CDR2 FRNRAP. CDR3 sequence reads: CASGPSTVLTGVSETQYF. CDR3 nucleotides: TGTGCTAGTGGACCATCTACAGTACTGACAGGCGTATCAGAGACCCAGTACTTC.